Presented here are 16 T cell receptor beta chains from one specimen sequenced in a study of CD4 T cells in relation to SARS-CoV-2 and coronaviruses. Produced via immunoSEQ multiplex PCR; TCRdb's table is partial and in-frame only. The table records about 38,000 clones, around four fifths of them present only once. Their antigens are not known. The specimen was memory CD4+ T cells from PBMCs, cultured in vitro. Source of these receptors: an adult with COVID-19.

This clone occurred a few times. V gene TRBV18 combines with J gene TRBJ1-5; D ambiguous. This CDR3 has 13 amino acids. CDR1 and CDR2 from the germline V gene are KGHSH and LQKENI. V was cut by 2 bases and J by 4 bases, with 6 bases left in between. The DNA for the CDR3 is TGTGCCAGCTCACCAGGGCAGAATCAGCCCCAGCATTTT. Translated: CASSPGQNQPQHF.

This clone came up a few times. The V and J genes are TRBV9 and TRBJ2-3; D is possibly TRBD2 (6 bases). Per germline, CDR1 SGDLS and CDR2 YYNGEE. V was trimmed by 7 bases and J by 4 bases, leaving 10 bases between them. The CDR3 sequence is 12 residues long. The CDR3 coding sequence is TGTGCCAGCGGGGGGAGTGCAGATACGCAGTATTTT. This sequence encodes CASGGSADTQYF.

The chain employs TRBV5-4 and TRBJ2-3; no definite D call. V was trimmed by 2 bases and J by 4 bases, leaving 11 bases between them. The germline CDR1 and CDR2 sequences are SGHNT and YYREEE (reference sequence). The CDR3 length is 14 residues. DNA for the CDR3: TGTGCCAGCAGCTTTATGGTTTCGGCAGATACGCAGTATTTT. Protein: CASSFMVSADTQYF.

J is TRBJ2-2 and V is TRBV9, with no clear D. V shed 0 bases and J shed 4 bases, with 10 bases lying between them. The CDR3 contains 15 residues. Germline loops: CDR1 SGDLS, CDR2 YYNGEE. This chain's CDR3 is CASSVESLSTGELFF. CDR3 nucleotides: TGTGCCAGCAGCGTAGAGAGCCTATCCACCGGGGAGCTGTTTTTT.

The rearrangement joins TRBV5-4 to TRBJ2-5; D remains unclear. The CDR3 is 11 amino acids. Germline CDR1 and CDR2: SGHNT and YYREEE (reference sequence). Trimming took off 2 bases at V and 1 base at J, with 0 bases between the two ends. In DNA form, the CDR3 reads TGTGCCAGCAGCTTCCAAGAGACCCAGTACTTC. This sequence encodes CASSFQETQYF. The full variable domain, in which reference TRBV5-4 and TRBJ2-5 provide the parts outside the CDR3, is ETGVTQSPTHLIKTRGQQVTLRCSSQSGHNTVSWYQQALGQGPQFIFQYYREEENGRGNFPPRFSGLQFPNYSSELNVNALELDDSALYLCASSFQETQYFGPGTRLLVL.

This chain connects TRBV19 to TRBJ2-1; 11 bases map to TRBD2. CDR3 length: 16 residues. Unmatched junction bases numbered 7, after V lost 6 bases and J lost 3 bases. In germline, CDR1 is LNHDA, CDR2 SQIVND (reference sequence). The CDR3 sequence is CASSPRTSGYYNEQFF. The DNA of the CDR3 is TGTGCCAGTAGCCCTAGGACTAGCGGGTACTACAATGAGCAGTTCTTC. The entire variable domain, with the rest obtained from reference TRBV19 and TRBJ2-1, is as follows: DGGITQSPKYLFRKEGQNVTLSCEQNLNHDAMYWYRQDPGQGLRLIYYSQIVNDFQKGDIAEGYSVSREKKESFPLTVTSAQKNPTAFYLCASSPRTSGYYNEQFFGPGTRLTVL.

The CDR3 DNA sequence: TGTGCCAGCAGCCAGACTAGCGACACAGATACGCAGTATTTT. It specifies CASSQTSDTDTQYF. The chain is built from TRBV3-1 (or the pseudogene TRBV3-2) and TRBJ2-3; the match to TRBD2 covers 8 bases. Germline CDR1 reads LGHDT; CDR2 reads YNNKEL (reference sequence). V was pared by 3 bases and J by 2 bases, with 1 base of the junction left unmatched. The CDR3 totals 14 residues.

This clone was picked up one time. The rearrangement links TRBV30 to TRBJ2-2; a possible D gene is TRBD2 (6 bases). The ends were cut back, 0 bases at V and 7 bases at J, with 21 bases in the middle. The V gene's germline CDR1 is GTSNPN and CDR2 SVGIG (reference sequence). The CDR3 consists of 17 residues. The chain's CDR3 is CAWSVIILSSVNGELFF. CDR3 nucleotide sequence: TGTGCCTGGAGTGTAATTATCTTGTCTAGCGTGAACGGGGAGCTGTTTTTT.

V and J are TRBV5-4 and TRBJ2-5; D is tentatively TRBD1 or TRBD2 (5 bases each). Trimming pared 5 bases from V and 4 bases from J, leaving 18 bases between. The CDR3 extends over 15 amino acids. From germline, CDR1 is SGHNT and CDR2 YYREEE (reference sequence). CDR3 protein: CASSGPVGERETQYF. CDR3 coding DNA: TGTGCCAGCAGTGGTCCGGTGGGGGAACGAGAGACCCAGTACTTC.

This clone was counted between two and nine times. J is TRBJ1-5 and V is TRBV4-1, with D possibly matching TRBD1 (6 bases). The germline V and J ends were trimmed by 4 bases and 3 bases, with 13 bases remaining between them. The CDR3 length is 15 residues. Germline values: CDR1 MGHRA, CDR2 YSYEKL. CDR3 protein: CASSPTWDNNQPQHF. CDR3 in DNA: TGCGCCAGCAGCCCGACCTGGGACAACAATCAGCCCCAGCATTTT.

This clone turned up a few times. The rearrangement uses TRBV29-1 and TRBJ2-1; the match to TRBD2 covers 15 bases. Germline lookup yields CDR1 SQVTM and CDR2 ANQGSEA. The CDR3 spans 20 residues. V shed 7 bases and J 3 bases; nucleotides not matched to a gene: 19. The DNA for the CDR3 is TGCAGCGGGGGGTATTCTTGGGGGACTAGCGGGAGGCTGGGCTACAATGAGCAGTTCTTC. Translating gives CSGGYSWGTSGRLGYNEQFF.

CDR3 in DNA: TGTGCCAGCAGTTCCCGGGACAGGGGGAACGAGCAGTACTTC. Its translation: CASSSRDRGNEQYF. V gene TRBV6-5 combines with J gene TRBJ2-7; TRBD1 matches 11 bases. Per the germline V gene, CDR1 is MNHEY and CDR2 is SVGAGI. The CDR3 length is 14 residues. The ends lost 4 bases at V and 5 bases at J; junction bases unmatched: 4.

The rearrangement uses TRBV9 and TRBJ2-5, with 16 bases identical to TRBD2. This CDR3 region has 21 residues. The V gene end was trimmed by 4 bases and the J gene end by 2 bases; junction bases not matched to a gene: 17. Per the germline V gene, CDR1 is SGDLS and CDR2 is YYNGEE. The CDR3 reads CASSLRVGTSGRAHPQETQYF. CDR3 in DNA: TGTGCCAGCAGCCTCCGAGTTGGGACTAGCGGGAGGGCCCACCCTCAAGAGACCCAGTACTTC. The full variable domain, rest sourced from reference TRBV9 and TRBJ2-5, is DSGVTQTPKHLITATGQRVTLRCSPRSGDLSVYWYQQSLDQGLQFLIQYYNGEERAKGNILERFSAQQFPDLHSELNLSSLELGDSALYFCASSLRVGTSGRAHPQETQYFGPGTRLLVL.

The J gene is TRBJ2-3, the V gene TRBV6-5; D may be TRBD2 (5 bases). CDR1 and CDR2 from the germline V gene are MNHEY and SVGAGI. CDR3 length: 14 amino acids. V lost 4 bases, J lost 3 bases, and 11 bases lay in between. The CDR3: CASSLGGRTDTQYF. Here the CDR3 DNA reads TGTGCCAGCAGTTTAGGCGGGCGGACAGATACGCAGTATTTT.

In nucleotides, the CDR3 is TGTGCCAGCAGCCCGGGGGTAGGTAATGAAAAACTGTTTTTT. This translates into CASSPGVGNEKLFF. The chain recombines TRBV5-4 with TRBJ1-4; D might be TRBD1 (5 bases). CDR3 length: 14 residues. V lost 4 bases and J lost 4, with 11 bases in between. Looked up from germline, CDR1 is SGHNT and CDR2 is YYREEE (reference sequence).

The table lists this clone with a few counts. V usage is TRBV28 and J usage is TRBJ2-7; maybe TRBD1 (6 bases). The germline CDR1 and CDR2 sequences are MDHEN and SYDVKM. Trimming pared 7 bases from V and 3 bases from J, leaving 13 bases between. This CDR3 contains 13 residues. This chain's CDR3 is CASTPGHLYEQYF. The DNA for the CDR3 is TGTGCCAGCACTCCGGGACACCTCTACGAGCAGTACTTC. Combining the CDR3 with reference TRBV28 and TRBJ2-7 gives the whole variable domain DVKVTQSSRYLVKRTGEKVFLECVQDMDHENMFWYRQDPGLGLRLIYFSYDVKMKEKGDIPEGYSVSREKKERFSLILESASTNQTSMYLCASTPGHLYEQYFGPGTRLTVT.